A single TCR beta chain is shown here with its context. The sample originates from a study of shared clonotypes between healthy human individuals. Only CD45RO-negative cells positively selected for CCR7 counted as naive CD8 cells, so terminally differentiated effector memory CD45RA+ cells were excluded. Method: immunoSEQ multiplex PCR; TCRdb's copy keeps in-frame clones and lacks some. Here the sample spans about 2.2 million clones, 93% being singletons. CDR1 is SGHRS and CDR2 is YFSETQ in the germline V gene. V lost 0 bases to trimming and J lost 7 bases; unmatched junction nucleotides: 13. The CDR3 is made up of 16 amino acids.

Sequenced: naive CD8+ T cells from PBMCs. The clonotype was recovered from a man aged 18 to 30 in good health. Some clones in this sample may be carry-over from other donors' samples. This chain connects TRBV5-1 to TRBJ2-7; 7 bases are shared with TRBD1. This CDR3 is CASSLAFTGALGEQYF. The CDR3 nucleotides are TGCGCCAGCAGCTTGGCCTTTACAGGGGCCTTAGGGGAGCAGTACTTC.